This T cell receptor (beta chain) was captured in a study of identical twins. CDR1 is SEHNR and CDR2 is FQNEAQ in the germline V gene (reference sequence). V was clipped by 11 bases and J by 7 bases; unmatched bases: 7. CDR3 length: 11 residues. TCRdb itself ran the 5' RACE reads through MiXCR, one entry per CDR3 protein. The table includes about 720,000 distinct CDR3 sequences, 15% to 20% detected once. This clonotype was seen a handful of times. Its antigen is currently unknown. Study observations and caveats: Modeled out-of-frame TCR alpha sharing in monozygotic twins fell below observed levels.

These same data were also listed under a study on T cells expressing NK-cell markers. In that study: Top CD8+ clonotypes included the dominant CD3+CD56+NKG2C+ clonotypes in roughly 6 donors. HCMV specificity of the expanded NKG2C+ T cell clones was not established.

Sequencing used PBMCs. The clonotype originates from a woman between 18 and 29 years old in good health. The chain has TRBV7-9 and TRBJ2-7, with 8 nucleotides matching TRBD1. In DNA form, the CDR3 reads TGTGCCGGGCAGGGGGACAGGGAGCAGTACTTC. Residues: CAGQGDREQYF.